Each of the 6 T cell receptor beta chains below was sequenced from the same sample in a study of blood T cell repertoires in COVID-19. Sequencing was performed with immunoSEQ multiplex PCR; in TCRdb, only in-frame clones are kept and a portion is missing. The table includes 200,000 or so clones, just over 85% detected once. Sequenced sample: peripheral blood. The receptors here all came from a man aged 50 to 60 with acute or convalescent COVID-19.

The rearrangement links TRBV5-1 to TRBJ2-5; a weak D match, TRBD2 (5 bases). Germline CDR1 SGHRS, CDR2 YFSETQ. CDR3 length: 15 amino acids. The V end lost 0 bases, the J end lost 3 bases, and 12 bases lay between the germline ends. In nucleotides, the CDR3 is TGCGCCAGCAGCTTGGCAGATCCGCGGGAAGAGACCCAGTACTTC. It yields the protein CASSLADPREETQYF. Complete variable domain (other parts from reference TRBV5-1 and TRBJ2-5): KAGVTQTPRYLIKTRGQQVTLSCSPISGHRSVSWYQQTPGQGLQFLFEYFSETQRNKGNFPGRFSGRQFSNSRSEMNVSTLELGDSALYLCASSLADPREETQYFGPGTRLLVL.

This rearrangement joins TRBV10-1 to TRBJ1-6, with 7 bases lining up with TRBD1. The germline V gene has CDR1 WNHNN and CDR2 SYGVQD (reference sequence). CDR3 size: 13 residues. V dropped 3 bases and J dropped 9; count of bases not matched to a gene: 2. The CDR3 region is CASSDRDSSPLHF. The CDR3 DNA sequence: TGCGCCAGCAGTGACCGGGACAGTTCACCCCTCCACTTT.

In this sample, this clone turned up once. The rearrangement links TRBV6-5 to TRBJ1-4, with D perhaps matching TRBD1 (6 bases). From germline, CDR1 is MNHEY and CDR2 SVGAGI. V was shortened by 2 bases and J by 7 bases, with 14 bases between the two germline ends. The CDR3 totals 15 residues. The DNA for the CDR3 is TGTGCCAGCAGTTACATACAGGGATCAGGTGAAAAACTGTTTTTT. This encodes CASSYIQGSGEKLFF.

The CDR3 loop reads CASRDSASQPQHF. DNA of the CDR3: TGTGCCAGCAGGGACAGCGCGAGTCAGCCCCAGCATTTT. The chain combines TRBV6-5 with TRBJ1-5; the D gene is possibly TRBD1 (6 bases). In germline, CDR1 is MNHEY, CDR2 SVGAGI. V was trimmed by 6 bases and J by 6 bases, leaving 12 bases between them. The CDR3 is 13 residues long.

V and J are TRBV5-1 and TRBJ1-1; 8 bases fit TRBD1. CDR1 and CDR2 (germline): SGHRS, YFSETQ. The CDR3 has 16 residues. With V trimmed by 1 base and J by 1 base, 6 bases remained unmatched. The CDR3 spells CASSLSGGVGNTEAFF. In DNA, the CDR3 is TGCGCCAGCAGCTTGTCAGGGGGCGTCGGGAACACTGAAGCTTTCTTT.

This rearrangement joins TRBV10-3 to TRBJ2-7, with D maybe TRBD1 (5 bases). The CDR3 contains 13 residues. The germline V gene encodes CDR1 ENHRY and CDR2 SYGVKD. Trimming removed 4 bases from V and 3 bases from J, with 10 bases in between. CDR3 residues: CAISVGAIYEQYF. CDR3 DNA: TGTGCCATCAGTGTTGGGGCGATCTACGAGCAGTACTTC.